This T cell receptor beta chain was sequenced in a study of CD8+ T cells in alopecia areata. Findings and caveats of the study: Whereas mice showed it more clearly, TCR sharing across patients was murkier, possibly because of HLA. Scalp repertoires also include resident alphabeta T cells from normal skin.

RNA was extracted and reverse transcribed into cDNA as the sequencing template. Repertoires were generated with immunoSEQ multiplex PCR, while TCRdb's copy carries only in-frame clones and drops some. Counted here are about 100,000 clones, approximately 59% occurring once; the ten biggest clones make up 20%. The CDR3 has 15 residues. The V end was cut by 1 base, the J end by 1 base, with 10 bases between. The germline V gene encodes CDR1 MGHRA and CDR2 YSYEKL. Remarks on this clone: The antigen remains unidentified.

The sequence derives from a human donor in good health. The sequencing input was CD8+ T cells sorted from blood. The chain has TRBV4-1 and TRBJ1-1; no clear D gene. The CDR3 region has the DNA TGCGCCAGCAGCCAAGTTTATCCGGGGAACACTGAAGCTTTCTTT. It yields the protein CASSQVYPGNTEAFF.